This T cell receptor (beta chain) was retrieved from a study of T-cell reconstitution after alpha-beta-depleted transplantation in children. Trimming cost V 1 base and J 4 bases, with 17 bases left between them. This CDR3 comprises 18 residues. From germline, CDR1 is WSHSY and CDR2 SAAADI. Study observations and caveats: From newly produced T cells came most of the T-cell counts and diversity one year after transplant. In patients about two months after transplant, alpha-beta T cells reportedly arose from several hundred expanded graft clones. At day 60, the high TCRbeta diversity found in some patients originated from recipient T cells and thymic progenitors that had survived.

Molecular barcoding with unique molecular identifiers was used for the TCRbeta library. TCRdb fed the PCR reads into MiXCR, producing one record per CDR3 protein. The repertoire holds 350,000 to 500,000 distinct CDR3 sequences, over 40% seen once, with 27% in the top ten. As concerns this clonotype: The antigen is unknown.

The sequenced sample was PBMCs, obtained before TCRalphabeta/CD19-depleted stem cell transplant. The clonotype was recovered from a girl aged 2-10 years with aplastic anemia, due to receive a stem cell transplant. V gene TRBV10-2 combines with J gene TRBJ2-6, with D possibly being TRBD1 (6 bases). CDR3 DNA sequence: TGCGCCAGCAGTGAGTTGGGCAGGGGAGTTTCGGGGGCCAACGTCCTGACTTTC. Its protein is CASSELGRGVSGANVLTF.